This TCR beta chain emerged from a study of blood T cell repertoires in COVID-19. The method was immunoSEQ multiplex PCR; TCRdb's version includes in-frame clones alone and lacks a portion of them. The table includes 160,000 or so clones, more than 85% detected once. From germline, CDR1 is MDHEN and CDR2 SYDVKM. There are 15 residues in the CDR3. With 7 bases removed from V and 6 bases from J, the gap between germline ends came to 21 bases. This clonotype was sampled from a woman in her 70s with acute or convalescent COVID-19. Sequenced sample: peripheral blood. The V call is TRBV28, the J call TRBJ1-2; possible D gene TRBD1, 6 bases. The CDR3 region has the DNA TGTGCCAGCATTGGCATGGGCAGGGGTAATAATGGCTACACCTTC. This translates into CASIGMGRGNNGYTF.